Below are 10 T cell receptor beta chains sequenced from a single sample in a study of cytomegalovirus exposure and HLA in healthy donors. Vbeta (60) and Jbeta (13) primers were used in the PCR. The table came from immunoSEQ multiplex PCR; TCRdb's copy has only in-frame clones and leaves some out. There are roughly 110,000 clones in the sample, with 6.8% held by the top ten. Material for sequencing was PBMCs. The receptors come from a man aged 35 to 55 in good health and CMV-seropositive.

The chain is built from TRBV19 and TRBJ1-5; 10 bases are a match to TRBD1. The CDR3 spans 16 residues. Looked up from germline, CDR1 is LNHDA and CDR2 is SQIVND (reference sequence). J lost 5 bases, V lost 4 bases, and 8 bases had no gene match. The CDR3 nucleotides are TGTGCCAGTAGTAACAGACAGGGGGCTCTAGATCAGCCCCAGCATTTT. Protein product: CASSNRQGALDQPQHF.

The chain uses TRBV10-3 and TRBJ1-6; weak D call: TRBD1 (5 bases). The ends were cut back, 2 bases at V and 10 bases at J, with 21 bases in the middle. This CDR3 is 17 amino acids long. Germline V CDR1 and CDR2: ENHRY, SYGVKD. The CDR3 DNA follows: TGTGCCATCAGTGAGATTGGGGGGACTCAAGTAGGATCACCCCTCCACTTT. Amino acid sequence: CAISEIGGTQVGSPLHF.

The CDR3 nucleotides are TGTGCCAGTCACCAGGGTAGCTACACCTTC. Its protein product is CASHQGSYTF. This chain uses TRBV25-1 with TRBJ1-2; TRBD1 might be the D (5 bases). There are 10 residues in the CDR3. Germline V gives CDR1 MGHDK, CDR2 SYGVNS. Trimming took 9 bases from V and 9 from J, leaving 11 bases between them.

A word on this clone: Other DNA sequences in this specimen translate into the identical CDR3. In DNA, the CDR3 is TGTGCCAGCAGCTTGGGACAGGGCGGTGGCTACACCTTC. Protein: CASSLGQGGGYTF. The chain couples TRBV11-2 to TRBJ1-2; 9 nucleotides match TRBD1. V was clipped by 3 bases and J by 7 bases; unmatched bases: 3. The CDR3 consists of 13 residues. The germline CDR1 and CDR2 sequences are SGHAT and FQNNGV. Full variable domain (missing parts from reference TRBV11-2 and TRBJ1-2): EAGVAQSPRYKIIEKRQSVAFWCNPISGHATLYWYQQILGQGPKLLIQFQNNGVVDDSQLPKDRFSAERLKGVDSTLKIQPAKLEDSAVYLCASSLGQGGGYTFGSGTRLTVV.

The V gene is TRBV18, the J gene TRBJ1-4; possibly TRBD1 for D (5 bases). Trimming left V 6 bases short and J 0 bases short, with 11 bases between. Germline-derived CDR1 and CDR2 are KGHSH and LQKENI. The CDR3 runs to 15 residues. The CDR3 loop is CASSEQGATNEKLFF. CDR3 bases: TGTGCCAGCTCGGAGCAGGGTGCAACTAATGAAAAACTGTTTTTT. Full variable domain (remainder filled in from reference TRBV18 and TRBJ1-4): NAGVMQNPRHLVRRRGQEARLRCSPMKGHSHVYWYRQLPEEGLKFMVYLQKENIIDESGMPKERFSAEFPKEGPSILRIQQVVRGDSAAYFCASSEQGATNEKLFFGSGTQLSVL.

The chain joins TRBV5-1 to TRBJ2-7; 7 bases align to TRBD2. This CDR3 is built from 14 residues. V lost 2 bases, J lost 5 bases, and 7 bases stayed unmatched. Germline V lookup: CDR1 SGHRS, CDR2 YFSETQ. CDR3: CASSFGGGDNEQYF. The DNA for the CDR3 is TGCGCCAGCAGCTTTGGGGGAGGGGATAACGAGCAGTACTTC.

The chain carries TRBV6-6 and TRBJ2-1; the match to TRBD2 covers 13 bases. This CDR3 is 15 amino acids long. Germline loops: CDR1 MNHNY, CDR2 SVGAGI (reference sequence). The junction had 3 bases not matched to a gene; V was cut back by 5 bases and J by 5 bases. CDR3 sequence reads: CASSPGTSGDNEQFF. CDR3 nucleotides: TGTGCCAGCAGTCCCGGGACTAGCGGGGACAATGAGCAGTTCTTC.

Comments on this clone: The identical CDR3 is also encoded by other nucleotide sequences in the sample. This chain uses TRBV7-2 with TRBJ1-5; 7 bases match TRBD1. Germline loops: CDR1 SGHTA, CDR2 FQGNSA. V was clipped by 1 base and J by 6 bases; unmatched bases: 3. This CDR3 region has 14 residues. CDR3 region: CASSLVQGPQPQHF. As DNA, the CDR3 is TGTGCCAGCAGCTTAGTACAGGGGCCTCAGCCCCAGCATTTT.

V usage is TRBV5-1 and J usage is TRBJ2-3; 9 nucleotides agree with TRBD2. The germline V gene has CDR1 SGHRS and CDR2 YFSETQ. V lost 0 bases to trimming and J lost 1 base; unmatched junction nucleotides: 9. The CDR3 length is 18 residues. CDR3 protein: CASSLVLNQRGGTDTQYF. As DNA, the CDR3 is TGCGCCAGCAGCTTGGTATTGAACCAGCGGGGGGGCACAGATACGCAGTATTTT.

The V gene is TRBV29-1, the J gene TRBJ2-3, with TRBD1 identical over 8 bases. Germline trimming cut 3 bases from V and 1 base from J; bases unmatched to any gene: 6. This CDR3 spans 15 amino acids. Germline CDR1 and CDR2: SQVTM and ANQGSEA. The CDR3 DNA sequence: TGCAGCGTTGACCCCGCAGGGGGCGGCACAGATACGCAGTATTTT. It translates to CSVDPAGGGTDTQYF.